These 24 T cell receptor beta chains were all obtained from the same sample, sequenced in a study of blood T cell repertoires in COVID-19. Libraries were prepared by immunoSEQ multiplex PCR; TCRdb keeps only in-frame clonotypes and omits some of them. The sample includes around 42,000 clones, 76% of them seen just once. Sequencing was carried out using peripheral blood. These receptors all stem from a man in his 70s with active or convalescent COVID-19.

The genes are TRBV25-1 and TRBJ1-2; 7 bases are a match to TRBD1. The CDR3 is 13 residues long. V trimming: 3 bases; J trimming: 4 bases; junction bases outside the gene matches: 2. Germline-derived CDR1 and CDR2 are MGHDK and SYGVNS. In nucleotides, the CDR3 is TGTGCCAGCAGTGACCGGGACAGCTATGGCTACACCTTC. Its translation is CASSDRDSYGYTF.

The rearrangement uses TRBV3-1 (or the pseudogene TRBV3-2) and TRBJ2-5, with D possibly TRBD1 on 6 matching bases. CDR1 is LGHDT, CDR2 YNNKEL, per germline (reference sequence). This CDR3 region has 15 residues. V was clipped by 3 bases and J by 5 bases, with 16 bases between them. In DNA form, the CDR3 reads TGTGCCAGCAGCCAGCCGCAGACAGGATCCGAGACCCAGTACTTC. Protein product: CASSQPQTGSETQYF.

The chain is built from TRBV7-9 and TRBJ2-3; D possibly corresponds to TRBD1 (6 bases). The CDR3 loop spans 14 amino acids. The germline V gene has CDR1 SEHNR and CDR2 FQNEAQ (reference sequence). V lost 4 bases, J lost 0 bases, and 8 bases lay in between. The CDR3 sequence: CASSSQGSTDTQYF. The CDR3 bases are TGTGCCAGCAGCTCACAGGGTAGCACAGATACGCAGTATTTT.

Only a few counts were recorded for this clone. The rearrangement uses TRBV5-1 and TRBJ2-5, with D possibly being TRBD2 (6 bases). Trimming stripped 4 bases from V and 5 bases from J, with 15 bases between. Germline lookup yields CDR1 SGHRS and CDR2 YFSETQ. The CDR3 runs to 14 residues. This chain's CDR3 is CASSPETAGETQYF. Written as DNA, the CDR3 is TGCGCCAGCAGCCCAGAGACCGCGGGGGAGACCCAGTACTTC.

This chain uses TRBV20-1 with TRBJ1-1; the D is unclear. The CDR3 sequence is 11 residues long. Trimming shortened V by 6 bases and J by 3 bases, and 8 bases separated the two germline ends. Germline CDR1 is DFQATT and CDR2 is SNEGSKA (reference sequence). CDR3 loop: CSAPRDTEAFF. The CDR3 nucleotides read TGCAGTGCCCCGCGGGACACTGAAGCTTTCTTT.

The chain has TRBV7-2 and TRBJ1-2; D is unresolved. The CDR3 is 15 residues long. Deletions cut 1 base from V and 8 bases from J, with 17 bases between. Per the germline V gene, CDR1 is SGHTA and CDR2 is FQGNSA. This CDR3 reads CASSLGHHGANGYTF. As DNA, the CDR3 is TGTGCCAGCAGCTTAGGACATCATGGCGCTAACGGCTACACCTTC.

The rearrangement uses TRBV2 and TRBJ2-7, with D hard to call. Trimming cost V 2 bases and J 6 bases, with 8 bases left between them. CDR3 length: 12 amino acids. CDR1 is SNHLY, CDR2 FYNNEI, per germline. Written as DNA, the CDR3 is TGTGCCAGCAGTGAACTGGGCTTCGAGCAGTACTTC. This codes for CASSELGFEQYF.

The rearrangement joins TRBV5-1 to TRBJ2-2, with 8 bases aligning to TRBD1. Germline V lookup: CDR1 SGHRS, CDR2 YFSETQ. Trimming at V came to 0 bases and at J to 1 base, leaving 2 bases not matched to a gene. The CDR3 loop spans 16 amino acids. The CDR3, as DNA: TGCGCCAGCAGCTTGGGGGACAGGAGGAACACCGGGGAGCTGTTTTTT. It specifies CASSLGDRRNTGELFF.

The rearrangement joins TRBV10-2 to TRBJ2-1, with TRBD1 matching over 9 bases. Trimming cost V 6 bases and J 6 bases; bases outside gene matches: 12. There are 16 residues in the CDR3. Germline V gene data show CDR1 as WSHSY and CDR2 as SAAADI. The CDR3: CASRSTGTGFSNEQFF. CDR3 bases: TGCGCCAGCAGATCTACCGGGACAGGGTTCTCCAATGAGCAGTTCTTC.

The chain's CDR3 is CASSLSGAHGYTF. The DNA for the CDR3 is TGTGCCAGCAGTTTATCAGGGGCGCATGGCTACACCTTC. V gene TRBV27 combines with J gene TRBJ1-2; maybe TRBD1 (5 bases). The germline V gene has CDR1 MNHEY and CDR2 SMNVEV (reference sequence). The CDR3 sequence is 13 residues long. V dropped 0 bases and J dropped 6 bases, with 8 bases sitting between them.

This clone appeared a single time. The CDR3 protein is CASSQDRAEAFF. The DNA of the CDR3 is TGTGCCAGCAGTCAGGACAGGGCTGAAGCTTTCTTT. The chain is built from TRBV28 and TRBJ1-1, with 8 bases fitting TRBD1. The CDR3 spans 12 residues. The V segment lost 5 bases and the J segment 6 bases; nucleotides outside the gene matches: 2. Germline CDR1 reads MDHEN; CDR2 reads SYDVKM.

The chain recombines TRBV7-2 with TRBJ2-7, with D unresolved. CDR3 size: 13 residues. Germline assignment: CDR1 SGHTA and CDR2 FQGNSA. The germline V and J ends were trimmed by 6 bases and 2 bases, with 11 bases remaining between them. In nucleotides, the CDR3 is TGTGCCAGCAGGGGCCCATCCACCTACGAGCAGTACTTC. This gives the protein CASRGPSTYEQYF.

The CDR3 DNA sequence: TGTGCCAGCAGTGACCGGACTAGCGTATACAATGAGCAGTTCTTC. Protein product: CASSDRTSVYNEQFF. V usage is TRBV6-1 and J usage is TRBJ2-1, with TRBD2 identical over 9 bases. CDR3 length: 15 amino acids. The trim removed 3 bases at V and 4 bases at J, leaving 4 bases unmatched. Germline V CDR1 and CDR2: MNHNS, SASEGT.

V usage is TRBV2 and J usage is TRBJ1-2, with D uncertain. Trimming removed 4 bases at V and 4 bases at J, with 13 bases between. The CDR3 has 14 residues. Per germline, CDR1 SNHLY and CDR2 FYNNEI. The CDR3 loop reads CASSGSRTPYGYTF. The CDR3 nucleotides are TGTGCCAGCAGTGGATCAAGGACTCCCTATGGCTACACCTTC.

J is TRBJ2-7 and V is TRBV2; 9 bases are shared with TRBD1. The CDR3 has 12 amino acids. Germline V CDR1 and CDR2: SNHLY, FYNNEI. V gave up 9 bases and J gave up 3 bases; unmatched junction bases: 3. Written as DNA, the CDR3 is TGTGCCAGTGAGACAGGGGGCTACGAGCAGTACTTC. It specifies CASETGGYEQYF.

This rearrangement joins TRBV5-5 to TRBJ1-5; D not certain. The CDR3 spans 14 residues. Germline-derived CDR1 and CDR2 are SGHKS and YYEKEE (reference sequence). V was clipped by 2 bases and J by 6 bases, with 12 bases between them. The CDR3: CASSFRGVGQPQHF. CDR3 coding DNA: TGTGCCAGCAGCTTTCGGGGTGTCGGTCAGCCCCAGCATTTT.

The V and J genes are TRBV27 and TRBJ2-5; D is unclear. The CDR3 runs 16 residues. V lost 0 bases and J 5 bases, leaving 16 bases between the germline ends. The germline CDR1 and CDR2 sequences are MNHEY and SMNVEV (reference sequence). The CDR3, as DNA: TGTGCCAGCAGTTTATCGATTATGGCAGGTCTGGAGACCCAGTACTTC. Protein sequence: CASSLSIMAGLETQYF.

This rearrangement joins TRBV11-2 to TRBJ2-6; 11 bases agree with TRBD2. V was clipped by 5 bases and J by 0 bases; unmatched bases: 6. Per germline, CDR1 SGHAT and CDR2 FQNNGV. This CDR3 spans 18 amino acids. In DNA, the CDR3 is TGTGCCAGCAGCCCGACTAGCGGGGCTCGCTCTGGGGCCAACGTCCTGACTTTC. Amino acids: CASSPTSGARSGANVLTF.

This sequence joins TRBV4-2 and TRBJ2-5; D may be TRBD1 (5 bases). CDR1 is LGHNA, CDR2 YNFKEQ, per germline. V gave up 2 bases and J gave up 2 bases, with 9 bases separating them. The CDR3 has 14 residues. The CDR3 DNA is TGTGCCAGCAGCCAATTTAAGGGGCAAGAGACCCAGTACTTC. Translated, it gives CASSQFKGQETQYF.

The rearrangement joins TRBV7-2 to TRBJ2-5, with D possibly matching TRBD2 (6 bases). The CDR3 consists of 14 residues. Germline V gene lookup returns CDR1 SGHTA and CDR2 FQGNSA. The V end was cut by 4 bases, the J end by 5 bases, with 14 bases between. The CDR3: CASSYNSGGETQYF. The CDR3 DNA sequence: TGTGCCAGCAGCTACAATAGCGGAGGGGAGACCCAGTACTTC.

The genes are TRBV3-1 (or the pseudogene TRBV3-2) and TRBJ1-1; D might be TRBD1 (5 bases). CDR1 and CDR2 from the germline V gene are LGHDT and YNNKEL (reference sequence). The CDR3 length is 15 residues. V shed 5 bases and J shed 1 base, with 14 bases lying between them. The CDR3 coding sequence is TGTGCCAGCAGCACGTGGGGGGTGGGGAACACTGAAGCTTTCTTT. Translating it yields CASSTWGVGNTEAFF.

In nucleotides, the CDR3 is TGTGCCAGCTCACCACCGGAAGGGTCAGGGCTCAATGAGCAGTTCTTC. Amino acids: CASSPPEGSGLNEQFF. V gene TRBV18 combines with J gene TRBJ2-1; D perhaps matches TRBD1 (5 bases). Per germline, CDR1 KGHSH and CDR2 LQKENI. The CDR3 is 16 residues long. V was shortened by 0 bases and J by 6 bases, with 15 bases between the two germline ends.

The CDR3 here is CASSAGAGRDTQYF. CDR3 bases: TGTGCCAGCAGCGCCGGGGCAGGGAGGGATACGCAGTATTTT. The chain employs TRBV9 and TRBJ2-3, with a weak D call TRBD2 (6 bases). Germline values: CDR1 SGDLS, CDR2 YYNGEE. V lost 3 bases to trimming and J lost 6 bases, with 14 bases between them. The CDR3 contains 14 residues.

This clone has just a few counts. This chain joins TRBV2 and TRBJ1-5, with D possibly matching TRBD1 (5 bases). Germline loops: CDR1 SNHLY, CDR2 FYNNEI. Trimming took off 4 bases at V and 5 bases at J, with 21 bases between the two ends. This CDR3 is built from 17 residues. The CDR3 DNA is TGTGCCAGCAGTGTTGGTTTGGGGCAATCGCAGGATCAGCCCCAGCATTTT. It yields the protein CASSVGLGQSQDQPQHF.